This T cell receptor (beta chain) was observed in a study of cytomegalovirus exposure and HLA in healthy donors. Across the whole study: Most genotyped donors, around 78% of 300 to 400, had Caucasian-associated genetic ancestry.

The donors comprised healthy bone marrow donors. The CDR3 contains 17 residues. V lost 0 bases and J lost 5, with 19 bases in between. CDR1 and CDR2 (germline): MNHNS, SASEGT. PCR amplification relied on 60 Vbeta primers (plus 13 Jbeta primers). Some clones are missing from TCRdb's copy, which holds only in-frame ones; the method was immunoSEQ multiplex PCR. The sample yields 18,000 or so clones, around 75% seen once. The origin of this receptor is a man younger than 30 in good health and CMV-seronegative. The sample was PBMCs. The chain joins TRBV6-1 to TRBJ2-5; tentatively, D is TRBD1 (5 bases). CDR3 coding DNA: TGTGCCAGCAGTGAAGCGTCAGGGTCAACTTTTGGGGAGACCCAGTACTTC. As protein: CASSEASGSTFGETQYF.